What follows is one TCR beta chain and its context. Its specificity is unknown. Libraries were prepared by immunoSEQ multiplex PCR; TCRdb keeps only in-frame clonotypes and omits some of them. Among 160,000 or so clones listed, about 80% were seen once. Germline lookup yields CDR1 MNHEY and CDR2 SVGAGI. The CDR3 is made up of 13 amino acids. Trimming at V came to 8 bases and at J to 6 bases, leaving 0 bases not matched to a gene. The authors obtained roughly 2 micrograms of genomic DNA from cryopreserved PBMCs for TCR beta libraries. The data belong to a study of cytotoxic CD8 clonotypes in ibrutinib-treated CLL. Overall study findings and caveats: Lymph node repertoires were not studied, and sampling times were unmatched. Rising at ibrutinib response, clonality subsequently fell back toward baseline at progression.

The source is a human donor with chronic lymphocytic leukemia. This chain joins TRBV6-5 and TRBJ2-1, with TRBD2 matching 14 bases. The specimen was PBMCs, collected after 12 months of ibrutinib treatment. Written as DNA, the CDR3 is TGTGCCAGCGGGACTAGCGGGAGCAATGAGCAGTTCTTC. It codes for CASGTSGSNEQFF.